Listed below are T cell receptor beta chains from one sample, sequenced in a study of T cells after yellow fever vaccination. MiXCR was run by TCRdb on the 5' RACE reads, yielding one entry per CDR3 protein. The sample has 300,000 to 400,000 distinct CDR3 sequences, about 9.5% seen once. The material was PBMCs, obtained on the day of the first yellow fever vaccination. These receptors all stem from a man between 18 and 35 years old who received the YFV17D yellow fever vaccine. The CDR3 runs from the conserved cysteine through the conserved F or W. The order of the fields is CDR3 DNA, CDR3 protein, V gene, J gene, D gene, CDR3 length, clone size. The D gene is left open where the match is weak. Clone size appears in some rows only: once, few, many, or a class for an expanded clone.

DNA: TGCGCCAGCAGCCAAGGAGAGACAGCTAGGGGCGGTAATGAAAAACTGTTTTTT
CDR3: CASSQGETARGGNEKLFF
V: TRBV4-3
J: TRBJ1-4
D: NA
length: 18
size: few

DNA: TGTGCCAGCAGCTTAAGGGACCCGGGACAGGGTTTGAGGAATCAGCCCCAGCATTTT
CDR3: CASSLRDPGQGLRNQPQHF
V: TRBV7-3
J: TRBJ1-5
D: TRBD1
length: 19
size: NA

DNA: TGTGCCAGCAGGGGACCGGATTATGAGCAGTTCTTC
CDR3: CASRGPDYEQFF
V: TRBV12-3/TRBV12-4
J: TRBJ2-1
D: NA
length: 12
size: few

DNA: TGTGCCACCAGCAGAGAACGGGACCTAAGGAACGAGCAGTACTTC
CDR3: CATSRERDLRNEQYF
V: TRBV15
J: TRBJ2-7
D: NA
length: 15
size: few

DNA: TGTGCCAGCAGCTTGCTCGGGGGGGTCTCCTACAATGAGCAGTTCTTC
CDR3: CASSLLGGVSYNEQFF
V: TRBV7-9
J: TRBJ2-1
D: TRBD2
length: 16
size: few

DNA: TGCGCCAGCAGCCAATTAGGGCAGTACAATGAGCAGTTCTTC
CDR3: CASSQLGQYNEQFF
V: TRBV5-1
J: TRBJ2-1
D: NA
length: 14
size: many

DNA: TGTGCCAGCAGCCGCGCTAGCGACCGAAGTAATGAGCAGTTCTTC
CDR3: CASSRASDRSNEQFF
V: TRBV5-6
J: TRBJ2-1
D: NA
length: 15
size: few

DNA: TGTGCCATCTCAGTAACAGAGGCTAGCACAGATACGCAGTATTTT
CDR3: CAISVTEASTDTQYF
V: TRBV10-3
J: TRBJ2-3
D: NA
length: 15
size: NA

DNA: TGCAGTGCTAGAGTGGGACCCCTGAAATTCGGGGAGCTGTTTTTT
CDR3: CSARVGPLKFGELFF
V: TRBV20-1
J: TRBJ2-2
D: NA
length: 15
size: few

DNA: TGTGCCAGCAGCTCTCCTGGGACCGAAGCTTTCTTT
CDR3: CASSSPGTEAFF
V: TRBV7-9
J: TRBJ1-1
D: NA
length: 12
size: few

DNA: TGTGCCACCAGCAGTGGGACAGTGGGAGATGGGGCCAACGTCCTGACTTTC
CDR3: CATSSGTVGDGANVLTF
V: TRBV15
J: TRBJ2-6
D: TRBD1
length: 17
size: NA

DNA: TGTGCCAGCAGCTTAGGAGCCTCAGATACGCAGTATTTT
CDR3: CASSLGASDTQYF
V: TRBV11-3
J: TRBJ2-3
D: NA
length: 13
size: NA

DNA: TGTGCCAGCAGCTTACTCGACAGGGTGAACACTGAAGCTTTCTTT
CDR3: CASSLLDRVNTEAFF
V: TRBV7-6
J: TRBJ1-1
D: TRBD1
length: 15
size: few

DNA: TGCAGTGCTAGAGCGGGGGGGGCCTACAATGAGCAGTTCTTC
CDR3: CSARAGGAYNEQFF
V: TRBV20-1
J: TRBJ2-1
D: TRBD2
length: 14
size: few

DNA: TGCAGTGCCCTAAGTCCAGGGAGGCTAGCGGGGTCGTCGGGTTACAATGAGCAGTTCTTC
CDR3: CSALSPGRLAGSSGYNEQFF
V: TRBV20-1
J: TRBJ2-1
D: TRBD2
length: 20
size: NA

DNA: TGTGCCAGCAGCTCAACCTTTAATGGCGAGTTCTTC
CDR3: CASSSTFNGEFF
V: TRBV7-2
J: TRBJ2-1
D: NA
length: 12
size: few

DNA: TGTGCCAGCAGCGCCAGCGGGGGTACAACCAATGAGCAGTTCTTC
CDR3: CASSASGGTTNEQFF
V: TRBV9
J: TRBJ2-1
D: TRBD2
length: 15
size: few

DNA: TGCGCCAGCAGCTCCCACCGGGACAGCTTTAATTCACCCCTCCACTTT
CDR3: CASSSHRDSFNSPLHF
V: TRBV5-1
J: TRBJ1-6
D: TRBD1
length: 16
size: NA

DNA: TGTGCCAGCAGCTTGAATTGGGAGGATAGCACAGATACGCAGTATTTT
CDR3: CASSLNWEDSTDTQYF
V: TRBV5-6
J: TRBJ2-3
D: NA
length: 16
size: NA

DNA: TGTGCCAGGAGCCTTGGTCTCCTCGGGGAGCTGTTTTTT
CDR3: CARSLGLLGELFF
V: TRBV5-6
J: TRBJ2-2
D: NA
length: 13
size: NA

DNA: TGTGCCAGCAGTTATGCAGAATCTCACCAGCCCCAGCATTTT
CDR3: CASSYAESHQPQHF
V: TRBV6-5
J: TRBJ1-5
D: NA
length: 14
size: few

DNA: TGCGCCAGCAGCCAAGAAGGCTCTTTGAACACTGAAGCTTTCTTT
CDR3: CASSQEGSLNTEAFF
V: TRBV4-1
J: TRBJ1-1
D: NA
length: 15
size: NA

DNA: TGCAGCGTTGACCCCCGATCGGCAGGAGACAATGAGCAGTTCTTC
CDR3: CSVDPRSAGDNEQFF
V: TRBV29-1
J: TRBJ2-1
D: NA
length: 15
size: few

DNA: TGTGCCAGCAGTCCGGGACATAACACCGGGGAGCTGTTTTTT
CDR3: CASSPGHNTGELFF
V: TRBV12-3/TRBV12-4
J: TRBJ2-2
D: NA
length: 14
size: many

DNA: TGTACCAGCAGCTCTCCAACAGGGGCTGGCTACACCTTC
CDR3: CTSSSPTGAGYTF
V: TRBV7-2
J: TRBJ1-2
D: TRBD1
length: 13
size: NA

DNA: TGTGCCAGCTCACGGGGGGACGGAATTCCCTACGAGCAGTACTTC
CDR3: CASSRGDGIPYEQYF
V: TRBV18
J: TRBJ2-7
D: NA
length: 15
size: many

DNA: TGTGCCACCAGTGCCCCCGCTAGCGGGGGGATAGATACGCAGTATTTT
CDR3: CATSAPASGGIDTQYF
V: TRBV24-1
J: TRBJ2-3
D: TRBD2
length: 16
size: NA

DNA: TGCGCCAGCAGTGAGAACAGGGCGGATGAGCAGTTCTTC
CDR3: CASSENRADEQFF
V: TRBV10-1
J: TRBJ2-1
D: NA
length: 13
size: many

DNA: TGCGCCAGCAGCCAAGATGCCCCCGGGGGGCGAAGGGAGACCCAGTACTTC
CDR3: CASSQDAPGGRRETQYF
V: TRBV4-3
J: TRBJ2-5
D: NA
length: 17
size: few

DNA: TGCGCCAGCAGCTTGGGTCCCCTCGGAGCCCAGTACTTC
CDR3: CASSLGPLGAQYF
V: TRBV5-1
J: TRBJ2-5
D: NA
length: 13
size: NA

DNA: TGTGCCAGCAGCTTTTCTCCCATCCGAAACCTTAGCACAGATACGCAGTATTTT
CDR3: CASSFSPIRNLSTDTQYF
V: TRBV11-1
J: TRBJ2-3
D: NA
length: 18
size: NA

DNA: TGTGCCAGTCTCGGACAGGGCCGAGGTAATCAGCCCCAGCATTTT
CDR3: CASLGQGRGNQPQHF
V: TRBV6-2/TRBV6-3
J: TRBJ1-5
D: TRBD1
length: 15
size: NA

DNA: TGTGCCACAAAGAGGGACAGGGCTTACGAGCAGTACTTC
CDR3: CATKRDRAYEQYF
V: TRBV15
J: TRBJ2-7
D: TRBD1
length: 13
size: few

DNA: TGTGCCAGCAGCGTATCCTCGACAGGGGGTAATGAAAAACTGTTTTTT
CDR3: CASSVSSTGGNEKLFF
V: TRBV7-2
J: TRBJ1-4
D: TRBD1
length: 16
size: NA

DNA: TGTGCCAGCAGCTTAGGCAGCGGGGGGGGAGCAGATACGCAGTATTTT
CDR3: CASSLGSGGGADTQYF
V: TRBV7-2
J: TRBJ2-3
D: TRBD2
length: 16
size: few

DNA: TGTGCCAGCAAGCCGGGACAGGGGCGTTTGAGCTATGGCTACACCTTC
CDR3: CASKPGQGRLSYGYTF
V: TRBV6-5
J: TRBJ1-2
D: TRBD1
length: 16
size: few